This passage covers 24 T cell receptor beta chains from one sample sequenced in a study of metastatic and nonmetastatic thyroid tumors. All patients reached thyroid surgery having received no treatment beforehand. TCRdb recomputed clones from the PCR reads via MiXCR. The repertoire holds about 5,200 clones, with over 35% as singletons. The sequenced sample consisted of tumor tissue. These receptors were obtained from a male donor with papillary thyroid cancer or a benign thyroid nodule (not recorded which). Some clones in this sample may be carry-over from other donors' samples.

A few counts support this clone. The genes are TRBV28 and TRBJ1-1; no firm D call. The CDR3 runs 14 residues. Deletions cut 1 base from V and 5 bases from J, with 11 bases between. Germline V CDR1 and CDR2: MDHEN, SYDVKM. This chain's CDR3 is CASSLFGIATEAFF. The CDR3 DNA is TGTGCCAGCAGTTTATTTGGGATCGCTACTGAAGCTTTCTTT.

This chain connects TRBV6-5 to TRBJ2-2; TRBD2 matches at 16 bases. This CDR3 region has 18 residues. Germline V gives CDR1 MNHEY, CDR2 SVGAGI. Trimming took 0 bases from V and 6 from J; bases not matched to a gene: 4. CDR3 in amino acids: CASSYSGLAGGGSGELFF. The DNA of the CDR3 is TGTGCCAGCAGTTACTCGGGACTAGCGGGAGGGGGTTCCGGGGAGCTGTTTTTT.

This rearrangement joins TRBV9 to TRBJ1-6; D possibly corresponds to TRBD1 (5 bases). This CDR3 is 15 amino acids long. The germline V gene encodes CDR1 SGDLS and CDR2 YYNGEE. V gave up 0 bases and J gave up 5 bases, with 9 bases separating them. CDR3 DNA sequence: TGTGCCAGCAGCGTAGGCAACAGGAATAATTCACCCCTCCACTTT. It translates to CASSVGNRNNSPLHF.

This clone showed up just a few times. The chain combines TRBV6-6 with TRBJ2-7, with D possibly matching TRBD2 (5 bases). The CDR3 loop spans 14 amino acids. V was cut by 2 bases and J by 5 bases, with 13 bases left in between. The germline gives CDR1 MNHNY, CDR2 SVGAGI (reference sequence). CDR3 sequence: CASSYREWSDEQYF. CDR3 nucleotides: TGTGCCAGCAGTTACCGGGAATGGAGTGACGAGCAGTACTTC.

CDR3 protein: CASSFRQGAPYEQYF. CDR3 DNA sequence: TGTGCCAGTAGTTTTCGACAGGGGGCACCCTACGAGCAGTACTTC. The chain combines TRBV19 with TRBJ2-7; 10 nucleotides align to TRBD1. This CDR3 contains 15 residues. The trim removed 5 bases at V and 2 bases at J, leaving 6 bases unmatched. From germline, CDR1 is LNHDA and CDR2 SQIVND (reference sequence).

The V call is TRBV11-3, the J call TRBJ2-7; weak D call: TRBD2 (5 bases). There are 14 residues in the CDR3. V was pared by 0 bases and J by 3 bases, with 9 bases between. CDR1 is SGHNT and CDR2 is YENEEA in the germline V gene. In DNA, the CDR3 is TGTGCCAGCAGCTTAGATTCGGGGAACTACGAGCAGTACTTC. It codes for CASSLDSGNYEQYF. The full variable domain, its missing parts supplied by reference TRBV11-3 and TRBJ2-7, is EAGVVQSPRYKIIEKKQPVAFWCNPISGHNTLYWYLQNLGQGPELLIRYENEEAVDDSQLPKDRFSAERLKGVDSTLKIQPAELGDSAVYLCASSLDSGNYEQYFGPGTRLTVT.

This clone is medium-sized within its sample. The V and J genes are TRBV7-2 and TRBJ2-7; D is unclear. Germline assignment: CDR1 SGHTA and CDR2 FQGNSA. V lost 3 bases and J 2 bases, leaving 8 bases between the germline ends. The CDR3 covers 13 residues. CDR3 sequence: CASSFDLTYEQYF. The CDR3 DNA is TGTGCCAGCAGCTTCGACCTTACCTACGAGCAGTACTTC.

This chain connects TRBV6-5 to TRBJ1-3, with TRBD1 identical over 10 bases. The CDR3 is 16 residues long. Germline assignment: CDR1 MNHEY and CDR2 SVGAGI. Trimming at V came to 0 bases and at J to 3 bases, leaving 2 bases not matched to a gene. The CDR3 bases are TGTGCCAGCAGTTACTCGGGGACAGGGGTTGGAAACACCATATATTTT. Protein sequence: CASSYSGTGVGNTIYF.

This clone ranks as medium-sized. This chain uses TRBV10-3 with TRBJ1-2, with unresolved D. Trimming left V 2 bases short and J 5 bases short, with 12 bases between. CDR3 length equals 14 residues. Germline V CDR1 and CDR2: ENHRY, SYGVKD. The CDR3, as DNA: TGTGCCATCAGTGAGAAGTCGGAGTGGTATGGCTACACCTTC. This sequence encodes CAISEKSEWYGYTF.

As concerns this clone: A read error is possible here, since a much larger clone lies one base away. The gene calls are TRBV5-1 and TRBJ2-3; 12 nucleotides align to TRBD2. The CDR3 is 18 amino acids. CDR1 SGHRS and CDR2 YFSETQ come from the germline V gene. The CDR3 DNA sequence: TGCGCCAGCAGCTTGGGGGGACTAGCGGGTGGAAGCACATATACGCAGTATTTT. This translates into CASSLGGLAGGSTYTQYF. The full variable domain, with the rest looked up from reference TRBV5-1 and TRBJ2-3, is KAGVTQTPRYLIKTRGQQVTLSCSPISGHRSVSWYQQTPGQGLQFLFEYFSETQRNKGNFPGRFSGRQFSNSRSEMNVSTLELGDSALYLCASSLGGLAGGSTYTQYFGPGTRLTVL.

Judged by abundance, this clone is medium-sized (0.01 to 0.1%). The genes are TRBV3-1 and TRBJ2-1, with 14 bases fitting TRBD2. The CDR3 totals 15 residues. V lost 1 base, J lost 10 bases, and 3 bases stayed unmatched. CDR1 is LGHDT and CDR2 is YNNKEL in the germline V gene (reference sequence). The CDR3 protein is CASSQGLAGGQEQFF. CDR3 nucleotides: TGTGCCAGCAGCCAAGGACTAGCGGGGGGGCAAGAGCAGTTCTTC.

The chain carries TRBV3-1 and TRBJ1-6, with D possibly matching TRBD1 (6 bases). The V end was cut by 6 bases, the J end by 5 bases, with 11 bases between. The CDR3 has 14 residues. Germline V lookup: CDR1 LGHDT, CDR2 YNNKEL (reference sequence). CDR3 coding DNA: TGTGCCAGCAGGCAGGGGAACCATAATTCACCCCTCCACTTT. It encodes CASRQGNHNSPLHF.

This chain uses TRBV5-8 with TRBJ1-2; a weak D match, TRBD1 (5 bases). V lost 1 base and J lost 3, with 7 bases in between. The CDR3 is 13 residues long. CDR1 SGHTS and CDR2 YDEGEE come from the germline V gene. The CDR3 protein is CASSLSGHYGYTF. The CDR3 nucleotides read TGTGCCAGCAGCTTGTCGGGGCACTATGGCTACACCTTC.

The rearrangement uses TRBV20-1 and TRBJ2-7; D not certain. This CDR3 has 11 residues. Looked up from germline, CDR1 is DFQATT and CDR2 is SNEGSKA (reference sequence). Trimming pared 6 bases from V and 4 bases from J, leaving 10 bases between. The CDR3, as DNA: TGCAGTGCCTCGGACCTTTACGAGCAGTACTTC. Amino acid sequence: CSASDLYEQYF.

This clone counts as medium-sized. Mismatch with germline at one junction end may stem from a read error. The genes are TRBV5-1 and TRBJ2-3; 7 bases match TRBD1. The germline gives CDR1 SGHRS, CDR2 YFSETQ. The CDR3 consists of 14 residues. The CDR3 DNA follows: TGCGTCAGCAGCTCCGGACAGGGCACAGATACGCAGTATTTT. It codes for CVSSSGQGTDTQYF.

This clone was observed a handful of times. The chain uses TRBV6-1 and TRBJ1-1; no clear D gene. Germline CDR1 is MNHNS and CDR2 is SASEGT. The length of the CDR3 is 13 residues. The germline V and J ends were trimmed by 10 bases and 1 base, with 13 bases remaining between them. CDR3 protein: CAIQMQENTEAFF. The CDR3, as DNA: TGTGCCATACAAATGCAGGAGAACACTGAAGCTTTCTTT.

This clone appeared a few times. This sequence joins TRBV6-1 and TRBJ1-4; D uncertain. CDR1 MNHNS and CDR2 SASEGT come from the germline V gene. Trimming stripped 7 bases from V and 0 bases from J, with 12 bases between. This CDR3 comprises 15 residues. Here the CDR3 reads CASNPSPATNEKLFF. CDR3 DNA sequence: TGTGCCAGCAATCCAAGCCCTGCAACTAATGAAAAACTGTTTTTT.

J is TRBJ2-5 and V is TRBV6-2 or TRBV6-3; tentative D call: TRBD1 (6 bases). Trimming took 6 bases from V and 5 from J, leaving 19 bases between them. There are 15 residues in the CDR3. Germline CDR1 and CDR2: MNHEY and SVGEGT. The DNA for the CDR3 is TGTGCCAGCAGCCATCCTAACAGGGTCGGTGAGACCCAGTACTTC. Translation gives CASSHPNRVGETQYF.

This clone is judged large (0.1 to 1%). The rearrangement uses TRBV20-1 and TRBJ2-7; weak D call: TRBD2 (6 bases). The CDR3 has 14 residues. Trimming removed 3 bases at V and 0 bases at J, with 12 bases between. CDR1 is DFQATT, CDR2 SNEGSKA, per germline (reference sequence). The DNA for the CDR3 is TGCAGTGCTAGTTCTAGCGATAGCTCCTACGAGCAGTACTTC. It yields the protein CSASSSDSSYEQYF.

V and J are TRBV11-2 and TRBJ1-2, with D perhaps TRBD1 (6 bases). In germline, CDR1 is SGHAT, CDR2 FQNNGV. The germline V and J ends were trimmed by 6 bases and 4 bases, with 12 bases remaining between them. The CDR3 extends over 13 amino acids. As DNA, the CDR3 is TGTGCCAGCAGGACGCAGGGGTCCTATGGCTACACCTTC. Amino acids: CASRTQGSYGYTF.

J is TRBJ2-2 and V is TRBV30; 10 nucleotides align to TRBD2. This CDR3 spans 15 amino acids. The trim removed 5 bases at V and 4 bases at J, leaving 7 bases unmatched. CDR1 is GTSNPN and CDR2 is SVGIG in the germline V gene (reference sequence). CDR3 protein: CAWSSGSYVTGELFF. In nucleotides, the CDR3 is TGTGCCTGGTCTAGCGGGAGTTACGTCACCGGGGAGCTGTTTTTT.

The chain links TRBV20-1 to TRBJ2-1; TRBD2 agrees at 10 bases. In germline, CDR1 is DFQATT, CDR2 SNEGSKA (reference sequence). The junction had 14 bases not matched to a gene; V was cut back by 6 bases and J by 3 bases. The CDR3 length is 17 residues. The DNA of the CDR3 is TGCAGTGCCACATGGGCTAGCGGGAGTGCGCTCTACAATGAGCAGTTCTTC. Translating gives CSATWASGSALYNEQFF.

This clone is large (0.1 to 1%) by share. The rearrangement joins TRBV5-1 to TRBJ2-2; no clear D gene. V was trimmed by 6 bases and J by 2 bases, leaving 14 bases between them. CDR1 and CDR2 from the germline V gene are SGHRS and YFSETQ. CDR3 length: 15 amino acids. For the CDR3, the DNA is TGCGCCAGCACCGAACGTCCTGGAAACACCGGGGAGCTGTTTTTT. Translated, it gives CASTERPGNTGELFF.

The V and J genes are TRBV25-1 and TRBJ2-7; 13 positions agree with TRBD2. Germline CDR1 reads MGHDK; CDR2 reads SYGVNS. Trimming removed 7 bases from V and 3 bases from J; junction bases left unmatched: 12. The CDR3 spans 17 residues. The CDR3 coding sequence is TGTGCCAGCATAGGCTCACGGACTAGCGGGGGACACTACGAGCAGTACTTC. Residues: CASIGSRTSGGHYEQYF.